The subject of this entry is one T cell receptor beta chain. Generated by immunoSEQ multiplex PCR, the TCRdb table keeps only in-frame clones and is missing some. This sample has approximately 190,000 clones, with roughly nine tenths found just once. Deletions cut 4 bases from V and 0 bases from J, with 22 bases between. This CDR3 has 19 residues. The germline V gene encodes CDR1 GTSNPN and CDR2 SVGIG (reference sequence). The data belong to a study of control samples from healthy donors and cancer patients. The chain links TRBV30 to TRBJ2-6; D could derive from TRBD1 or TRBD2 (5 bases each). The receptor's source is a man in his thirties or forties in good health. The material sequenced was blood. CDR3 loop: CAWNDRRVGDPSGANVLTF. As DNA, the CDR3 is TGTGCCTGGAATGACAGAAGGGTTGGGGACCCCTCTGGGGCCAACGTCCTGACTTTC.